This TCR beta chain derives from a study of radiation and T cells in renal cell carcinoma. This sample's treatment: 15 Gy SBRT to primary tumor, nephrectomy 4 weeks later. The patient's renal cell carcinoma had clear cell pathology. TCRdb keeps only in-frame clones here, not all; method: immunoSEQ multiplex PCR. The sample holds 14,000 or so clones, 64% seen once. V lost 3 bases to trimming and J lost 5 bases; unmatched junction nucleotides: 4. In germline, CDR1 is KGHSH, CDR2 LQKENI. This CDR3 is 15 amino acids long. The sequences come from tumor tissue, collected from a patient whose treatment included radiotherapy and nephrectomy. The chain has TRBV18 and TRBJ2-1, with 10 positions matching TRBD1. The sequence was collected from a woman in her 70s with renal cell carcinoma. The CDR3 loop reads CASSPVGTGDNEQFF. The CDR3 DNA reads TGTGCCAGCTCACCGGTCGGGACAGGGGACAATGAGCAGTTCTTC.